This T cell receptor (beta chain) originates from a study of shared clonotypes between healthy human individuals. V gave up 2 bases and J gave up 8 bases, with 11 bases separating them. The CDR3 covers 13 residues. Germline CDR1 is SGHRS and CDR2 is YFSETQ. Study findings and constraints: With a handful of donors compared, 4.5% to 6.5% of naive CD4 clonotypes were shared. Clonotype sharing levels among donors were expected to vary with sequencing depth.

Per the authors' pipeline: Filtering differed, since immunoSEQ gave only junction sequences and no quality scores. TCRdb's copy holds only in-frame clones and misses some; the assay was immunoSEQ multiplex PCR. V and J calls and clone size are as listed in that table; D and trimming were resolved from the DNA. The sample has some 2.3 million clones; over 85% are singletons. This clone was detected only once. Its antigen is unknown. The receptor was isolated from a man aged 18 to 35 in good health. Some clones in this sample may be carry-over from other donors' samples. Sequencing used naive CD4+ T cells from PBMCs. Subset in this sample: CD45RA+ positively selected. The chain has TRBV5-1 and TRBJ1-3; D perhaps matches TRBD1 (5 bases). The CDR3 bases are TGCGCCAGCAGCTTTTCAGGGATGGACACCATATATTTT. This codes for CASSFSGMDTIYF.